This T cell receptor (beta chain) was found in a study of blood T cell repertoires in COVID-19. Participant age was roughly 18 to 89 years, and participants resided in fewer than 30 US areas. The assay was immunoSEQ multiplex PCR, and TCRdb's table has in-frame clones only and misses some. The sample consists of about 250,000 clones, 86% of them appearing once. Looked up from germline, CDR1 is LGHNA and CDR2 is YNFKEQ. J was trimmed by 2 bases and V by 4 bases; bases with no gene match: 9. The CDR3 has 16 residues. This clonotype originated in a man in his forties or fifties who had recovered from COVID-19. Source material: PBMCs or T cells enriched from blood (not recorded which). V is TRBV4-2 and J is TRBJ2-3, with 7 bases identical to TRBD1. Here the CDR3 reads CASSREYRGDTDTQYF. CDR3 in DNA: TGTGCCAGCAGCCGAGAGTACAGGGGAGACACAGATACGCAGTATTTT.